This record looks at one TCR beta chain sequence and its context. The antigen remains unidentified. The data were produced by immunoSEQ multiplex PCR, yet TCRdb's version contains in-frame clones alone and is incomplete. The table has about 10,000 clones, roughly 85% seen once. The data originate from a study of T cell repertoires in ileal Crohn's disease. Regarding the study as a whole: Every patient over 26.8% clonality showed endoscopic recurrence. Sorted CD8 T cells held more high-frequency clones than CD4.

CDR1 MRHNA and CDR2 SNTAGT come from the germline V gene. J gave up 1 base and V 7 bases, and 6 bases lay outside the gene matches. The length of the CDR3 is 14 residues. Indicated time point: neoterminal ileum biopsy at postoperative endoscopy, about 6 months after surgery. The sample taken for sequencing was ileal tissue. This TCR derives from an adult with Crohn's disease. The genes are TRBV6-4 and TRBJ2-7; 8 bases agree with TRBD1. The CDR3 bases are TGTGCCAGCATGGGGACAGGTTTTTCCTACGAGCAGTACTTC. Protein sequence: CASMGTGFSYEQYF.